The entry below gives a single T cell receptor beta chain sequence along with its context. Its antigen remains unknown. These data belong to a study of cytomegalovirus exposure and HLA in healthy donors. For the study at large: A prior study identified 110 million or so unique TCR beta sequences from roughly 180 million T cells. Study-wide results and caveats: Later analysis showed most CMV-associated TCR beta chains appearing HLA-restricted. Sequencing artifact likely explains a cluster of highly shared sequence variants.

The PCR used 60 Vbeta and 13 Jbeta primers. Method: immunoSEQ multiplex PCR; TCRdb's copy keeps in-frame clones and lacks some. The sample lists some 140,000 clones, roughly three quarters occurring once. Germline lookup yields CDR1 WNHNN and CDR2 SYGVQD (reference sequence). This CDR3 is 14 amino acids long. The ends were cut back, 5 bases at V and 1 base at J, with 10 bases in the middle. Donors were nominally healthy when sampled, though unrecorded immune exposures were likely. The chain has TRBV10-1 and TRBJ2-3; weak D call: TRBD1 (7 bases). The specimen was PBMCs. The origin of this receptor is a young man in good health and CMV-seronegative. Here the CDR3 DNA reads TGCGCCAGCAGTACAGGGGAGGGCACAGATACGCAGTATTTT. Its translation is CASSTGEGTDTQYF.